One sample yielded the 30 T cell receptor beta chains listed below, sequenced in a study of Graves' ophthalmopathy and Graves' hyperthyroidism. Beta-chain TCR CDR3 regions were amplified from RNA transcripts. An initial RT-PCR round employing HTBI primers preceded a second-round multiplex PCR. Each CDR3 protein is one row after TCRdb ran MiXCR on the multiplex PCR reads. The data show under 350,000 distinct CDR3 sequences, roughly a sixth seen once. Material: peripheral blood. These receptors all come from an adult man with Graves' ophthalmopathy.

Ten or more counts support this clonotype. This sequence joins TRBV4-2 and TRBJ1-2, with a tentative D call TRBD1 (5 bases). Trimming pared 0 bases from V and 1 base from J, leaving 9 bases between. The CDR3 length is 15 residues. Germline CDR1 and CDR2: LGHNA and YNFKEQ. The CDR3 protein is CASSQDQGGNYGYTF. The CDR3 nucleotides read TGTGCCAGCAGCCAAGATCAGGGCGGTAACTATGGCTACACCTTC.

On this clonotype itself: A much bigger clone sits one base away, suggesting this may be a read error. J is TRBJ1-2 and V is TRBV20-1; no clear D. The CDR3 length is 13 residues. CDR1 is DFQATT, CDR2 SNEGSKA, per germline (reference sequence). Here the CDR3 DNA reads TGCGGTGCTAGTAAACAGAAGCCCTATGGCTACACCTTC. Translating gives CGASKQKPYGYTF.

CDR3 nucleotides: TGTGCCAGCACCCTCGCGACAGGGGGGACCAATCAGCCCCAGCATTTT. This translates into CASTLATGGTNQPQHF. The chain is built from TRBV12-3 or TRBV12-4 and TRBJ1-5, with 9 nucleotides matching TRBD1. Germline trimming cut 7 bases from V and 3 bases from J; bases unmatched to any gene: 10. This CDR3 has 16 residues.

This clonotype was detected many times. The chain combines TRBV27 with TRBJ1-6, with TRBD1 as a possible D gene (5 bases). V was cut by 2 bases and J by 5 bases, with 7 bases left in between. CDR3 size: 14 residues. Germline assignment: CDR1 MNHEY and CDR2 SMNVEV (reference sequence). CDR3 DNA sequence: TGTGCCAGCAGTTTACGCAGGGATAATTCACCCCTCCACTTT. Encoded protein: CASSLRRDNSPLHF.

This clonotype came up many times. This chain uses TRBV7-8 with TRBJ2-7, with 11 bases lining up with TRBD1. Germline loops: CDR1 SGHVS, CDR2 FQNEAQ. Unmatched junction bases numbered 8, after V lost 0 bases and J lost 7 bases. The CDR3 covers 16 residues. CDR3 amino acids: CASSLAGGQGAGEQYF. The CDR3 coding sequence is TGTGCCAGCAGCTTAGCGGGTGGACAGGGGGCTGGAGAGCAGTACTTC.

This clonotype was counted many times. The genes are TRBV29-1 and TRBJ2-2; D possibly uses TRBD1 or TRBD2 (6 bases each). Germline CDR1 is SQVTM and CDR2 is ANQGSEA. The CDR3 is 15 amino acids. The V end lost 0 bases, the J end lost 3 bases, and 11 bases lay between the germline ends. Here the CDR3 DNA reads TGCAGCGTTGAAGAGAGGGGGGTGTACACCGGGGAGCTGTTTTTT. Translated, it gives CSVEERGVYTGELFF.

This clonotype was observed many times. The chain links TRBV2 to TRBJ2-2; no definite D call. In germline, CDR1 is SNHLY, CDR2 FYNNEI. V was clipped by 8 bases and J by 7 bases, with 8 bases between them. The CDR3 runs 11 residues. CDR3 in DNA: TGTGCCAGCCGCGTAATCGGGGAGCTGTTTTTT. The encoded protein is CASRVIGELFF. Combining the CDR3 with reference TRBV2 and TRBJ2-2 gives the whole variable domain EPEVTQTPSHQVTQMGQEVILRCVPISNHLYFYWYRQILGQKVEFLVSFYNNEISEKSEIFDDQFSVERPDGSNFTLKIRSTKLEDSAMYFCASRVIGELFFGEGSRLTVL.

This clonotype has at least ten counts. The J gene is TRBJ2-7, the V gene TRBV29-1; possibly TRBD1 for D (5 bases). V lost 6 bases, J lost 4 bases, and 13 bases lay in between. This CDR3 contains 12 residues. Germline assignment: CDR1 SQVTM and CDR2 ANQGSEA. CDR3 amino acids: CSVGHTVYEQYF. CDR3 coding DNA: TGCAGCGTGGGGCACACAGTATACGAGCAGTACTTC.

This clonotype was seen at least ten times. The V call is TRBV12-3 or TRBV12-4, the J call TRBJ2-7, with a possible D match to TRBD1 (7 bases). V was trimmed by 3 bases and J by 7 bases, leaving 19 bases between them. CDR3 length equals 15 residues. CDR3 sequence (DNA): TGTGCCAGCAGTTTGGGGATGACAGGGAGGTTGGAGCAGTACTTC. Amino acid sequence: CASSLGMTGRLEQYF.

This clonotype was counted many times. The chain recombines TRBV15 with TRBJ1-5, with unresolved D. This CDR3 comprises 17 residues. V lost 0 bases and J 3 bases, leaving 15 bases between the germline ends. CDR1 is LNHNV and CDR2 is YYDKDF in the germline V gene (reference sequence). CDR3 loop: CATSRDGLPEVNQPQHF. The CDR3 region has the DNA TGTGCCACCAGCAGAGATGGTCTTCCGGAAGTCAATCAGCCCCAGCATTTT.

This clonotype was seen repeatedly, ten times or more. The chain couples TRBV18 to TRBJ1-6; D gene unclear. This CDR3 has 12 amino acids. V was shortened by 2 bases and J by 7 bases, with 3 bases between the two germline ends. The germline V gene encodes CDR1 KGHSH and CDR2 LQKENI. CDR3 protein: CASSPANSPLHF. Written as DNA, the CDR3 is TGTGCCAGCTCACCAGCAAATTCACCCCTCCACTTT.

This clonotype was seen repeatedly, ten times or more. The chain uses TRBV5-1 and TRBJ2-2; 8 positions agree with TRBD1. The CDR3 is made up of 14 amino acids. Germline assignment: CDR1 SGHRS and CDR2 YFSETQ. The trim removed 2 bases at V and 6 bases at J, leaving 3 bases unmatched. The CDR3 nucleotides read TGCGCCAGCAGCTTTACAGGGGGATCCGGGGAGCTGTTTTTT. Amino acid sequence: CASSFTGGSGELFF. The entire variable domain, with the rest obtained from reference TRBV5-1 and TRBJ2-2, is as follows: KAGVTQTPRYLIKTRGQQVTLSCSPISGHRSVSWYQQTPGQGLQFLFEYFSETQRNKGNFPGRFSGRQFSNSRSEMNVSTLELGDSALYLCASSFTGGSGELFFGEGSRLTVL.

There are many counts of this clonotype. The chain links TRBV6-5 to TRBJ2-5; 7 nucleotides line up with TRBD2. Trimming removed 7 bases from V and 5 bases from J; junction bases left unmatched: 7. Germline CDR1 is MNHEY and CDR2 is SVGAGI. The CDR3 runs to 13 residues. The CDR3 loop is CASTKSGVETQYF. The CDR3, as DNA: TGTGCCAGCACCAAGAGCGGGGTTGAGACCCAGTACTTC.

A word on this clonotype: The junction differs from germline at one of its ends, possibly a read error. The chain employs TRBV7-2 and TRBJ1-2; no clear D gene. This CDR3 is built from 14 residues. Germline values: CDR1 SGHTA, CDR2 FQGNSA. For the CDR3, the DNA is TGTGCCAGCAGCTTAAGTACCAGGTCCTATGGCTGCACCTTC. Translated, it gives CASSLSTRSYGCTF. The variable domain in full, with the rest retrieved from reference TRBV7-2 and TRBJ1-2, is GAGVSQSPSNKVTEKGKDVELRCDPISGHTALYWYRQSLGQGLEFLIYFQGNSAPDKSGLPSDRFSAERTGGSVSTLTIQRTQQEDSAVYLCASSLSTRSYGCTFGSGTRLTVV.

The V call is TRBV4-1, the J call TRBJ2-2; unclear D gene. Trimming stripped 1 base from V and 0 bases from J, with 9 bases between. CDR3 length: 16 amino acids. CDR1 and CDR2 (germline): MGHRA, YSYEKL. CDR3 residues: CASSQGRYANTGELFF. CDR3 nucleotide sequence: TGCGCCAGCAGCCAAGGTCGGTACGCGAACACCGGGGAGCTGTTTTTT.

This clonotype occurred many times. This sequence joins TRBV19 and TRBJ1-1; D is unresolved. This CDR3 contains 12 residues. Germline V gives CDR1 LNHDA, CDR2 SQIVND (reference sequence). V was trimmed by 3 bases and J by 5 bases, leaving 7 bases between them. The CDR3 sequence: CASSMMGTEAFF. The DNA of the CDR3 is TGTGCCAGTAGTATGATGGGGACTGAAGCTTTCTTT.

This clonotype has ten or more counts. This chain links TRBV30 with TRBJ1-1, with D uncertain. The CDR3 covers 13 residues. Germline lookup yields CDR1 GTSNPN and CDR2 SVGIG (reference sequence). V lost 3 bases and J lost 2, with 10 bases in between. Here the CDR3 DNA reads TGTGCCTGGAGACCAAACTCTAACACTGAAGCTTTCTTT. It is translated as CAWRPNSNTEAFF. Together with reference TRBV30 and TRBJ1-1, the CDR3 gives the full variable domain: SQTIHQWPATLVQPVGSPLSLECTVEGTSNPNLYWYRQAAGRGLQLLFYSVGIGQISSEVPQNLSASRPQDRQFILSSKKLLLSDSGFYLCAWRPNSNTEAFFGQGTRLTVV.

This clonotype came up many times. The rearrangement uses TRBV20-1 and TRBJ1-1; D uncertain. V was shortened by 0 bases and J by 4 bases, with 18 bases between the two germline ends. CDR3 length: 16 amino acids. Germline V gene data show CDR1 as DFQATT and CDR2 as SNEGSKA (reference sequence). The CDR3 sequence: CSARDYVGPLGTEAFF. The DNA for the CDR3 is TGCAGTGCTAGAGATTACGTCGGACCCCTGGGCACTGAAGCTTTCTTT.

J is TRBJ1-2 and V is TRBV28; tentative D call: TRBD1 (6 bases). V was shortened by 6 bases and J by 4 bases, with 15 bases between the two germline ends. The CDR3 has 14 amino acids. Germline values: CDR1 MDHEN, CDR2 SYDVKM. The CDR3 region is CASRFGQRSYGYTF. The CDR3 DNA follows: TGTGCCAGCAGGTTCGGACAGCGGAGCTATGGCTACACCTTC.

In its sample, this clonotype was seen many times. The chain is built from TRBV6-1 and TRBJ1-6, with D tentatively TRBD1 (6 bases). In germline, CDR1 is MNHNS, CDR2 SASEGT. The CDR3 has 15 residues. The germline V and J ends were trimmed by 7 bases and 2 bases, with 12 bases remaining between them. In DNA form, the CDR3 reads TGTGCCAGCACCCCAGGGGCACCCTATAATTCACCCCTCCACTTT. It specifies CASTPGAPYNSPLHF.

This clonotype has more than one count but fewer than ten. This chain connects TRBV6-2 or TRBV6-3 to TRBJ2-7; D may be TRBD2 (5 bases). The germline V and J ends were trimmed by 8 bases and 4 bases, with 21 bases remaining between them. CDR1 and CDR2 (germline): MNHEY, SVGEGT. The CDR3 consists of 15 residues. The CDR3 reads CASQFGGRFGYEQYF. In nucleotides, the CDR3 is TGTGCCAGCCAATTCGGAGGCAGGTTCGGTTACGAGCAGTACTTC.

This clonotype was seen repeatedly, ten times or more. The chain combines TRBV30 with TRBJ1-3, with 8 bases lining up with TRBD1. The CDR3 contains 16 residues. V lost 0 bases and J lost 4; bases outside the gene matches: 8. Germline CDR1 and CDR2: GTSNPN and SVGIG (reference sequence). The CDR3 loop is CAWSVPRTGTGNTIYF. CDR3 DNA sequence: TGTGCCTGGAGTGTACCCCGGACAGGGACGGGAAACACCATATATTTT.

At least ten counts were recorded for this clonotype. The chain has TRBV7-9 and TRBJ1-1; 7 bases line up with TRBD1. The CDR3 covers 14 residues. The germline gives CDR1 SEHNR, CDR2 FQNEAQ (reference sequence). Trimming took 8 bases from V and 2 from J; bases not matched to a gene: 8. The CDR3 loop is CASGPGTVNTEAFF. CDR3 sequence (DNA): TGTGCCAGCGGCCCCGGGACAGTCAACACTGAAGCTTTCTTT.

The J gene is TRBJ1-2, the V gene TRBV6-2 or TRBV6-3; tentative D call: TRBD1 (5 bases). Germline CDR1 is MNHEY and CDR2 is SVGEGT. The length of the CDR3 is 13 residues. V gave up 0 bases and J gave up 6 bases, with 8 bases separating them. The CDR3, as DNA: TGTGCCAGCAGTTACTCTTCCAGGGATGGCTACACCTTC. The encoded protein is CASSYSSRDGYTF.

In its sample, this clonotype was seen many times. The chain has TRBV7-9 and TRBJ1-1; perhaps TRBD1 as D (5 bases). The germline gives CDR1 SEHNR, CDR2 FQNEAQ (reference sequence). V gave up 1 base and J gave up 3 bases, with 12 bases separating them. There are 15 residues in the CDR3. DNA for the CDR3: TGTGCCAGCAGCTTAGATCTTCAGGGCGACACTGAAGCTTTCTTT. It is translated as CASSLDLQGDTEAFF.

In this sample, this clonotype turned up many times. The chain joins TRBV28 to TRBJ2-7; TRBD2 aligns across 10 bases. J lost 3 bases, V lost 5 bases, and 7 bases had no gene match. The germline V gene encodes CDR1 MDHEN and CDR2 SYDVKM. This CDR3 is 15 amino acids long. The CDR3 loop is CASSPRTSGLYEQYF. The CDR3, as DNA: TGTGCCAGCAGTCCGAGGACTAGCGGACTCTACGAGCAGTACTTC.

This clonotype was counted between two and nine times. The gene calls are TRBV11-2 and TRBJ2-5; TRBD2 aligns across 16 bases. Per the germline V gene, CDR1 is SGHAT and CDR2 is FQNNGV. The length of the CDR3 is 19 residues. V lost 5 bases and J lost 4; bases outside the gene matches: 13. CDR3 loop: CASSRGTSGGAYFVETQYF. The CDR3 DNA reads as TGTGCCAGCAGCCGGGGGACTAGCGGGGGGGCCTATTTTGTAGAGACCCAGTACTTC.

This clonotype showed up just a few times. The rearrangement uses TRBV28 and TRBJ2-7, with TRBD1 matching over 8 bases. The CDR3 runs 14 residues. CDR1 is MDHEN and CDR2 is SYDVKM in the germline V gene. The V gene end was trimmed by 11 bases and the J gene end by 4 bases; junction bases not matched to a gene: 13. As DNA, the CDR3 is TGTGCCGTTGCTCGAGACAGGGGAAAGTACGAGCAGTACTTC. Its protein product is CAVARDRGKYEQYF.

This clonotype was detected ten times or more. The V call is TRBV6-5, the J call TRBJ2-7; 11 nucleotides agree with TRBD1. Germline trimming cut 7 bases from V and 4 bases from J; bases unmatched to any gene: 9. The CDR3 totals 15 residues. Germline lookup yields CDR1 MNHEY and CDR2 SVGAGI. This CDR3 is CASTNEGQGEYEQYF. In DNA form, the CDR3 reads TGTGCCAGCACCAACGAGGGACAGGGGGAGTACGAGCAGTACTTC.

This clonotype was seen at least ten times. This sequence joins TRBV20-1 and TRBJ1-2; weak D call: TRBD1 (6 bases). The germline V gene has CDR1 DFQATT and CDR2 SNEGSKA (reference sequence). Trimming removed 4 bases from V and 3 bases from J, with 12 bases in between. This CDR3 comprises 13 residues. CDR3 nucleotide sequence: TGCAGTGCTACTCGGGGGCGGGACTATGGCTACACCTTC. This sequence encodes CSATRGRDYGYTF.